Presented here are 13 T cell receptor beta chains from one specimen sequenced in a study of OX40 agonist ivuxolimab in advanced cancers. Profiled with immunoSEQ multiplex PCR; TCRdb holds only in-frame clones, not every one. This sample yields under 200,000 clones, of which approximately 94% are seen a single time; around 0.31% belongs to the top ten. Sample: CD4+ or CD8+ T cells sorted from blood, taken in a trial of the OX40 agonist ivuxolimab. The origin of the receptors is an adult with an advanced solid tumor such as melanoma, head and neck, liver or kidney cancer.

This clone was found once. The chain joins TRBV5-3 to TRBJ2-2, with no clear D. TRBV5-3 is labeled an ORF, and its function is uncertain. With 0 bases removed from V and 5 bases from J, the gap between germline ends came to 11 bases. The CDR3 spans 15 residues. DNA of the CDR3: TGTGCCAGAAGCTTGGCCAACAGCCTAACCGGGGAGCTGTTTTTT. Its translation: CARSLANSLTGELFF.

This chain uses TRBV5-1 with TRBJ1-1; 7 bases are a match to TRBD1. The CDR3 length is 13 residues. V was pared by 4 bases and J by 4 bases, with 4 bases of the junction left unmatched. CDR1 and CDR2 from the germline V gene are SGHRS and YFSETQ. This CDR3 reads CASSNRDSTEAFF. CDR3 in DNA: TGCGCCAGCAGCAACCGGGACAGCACTGAAGCTTTCTTT.

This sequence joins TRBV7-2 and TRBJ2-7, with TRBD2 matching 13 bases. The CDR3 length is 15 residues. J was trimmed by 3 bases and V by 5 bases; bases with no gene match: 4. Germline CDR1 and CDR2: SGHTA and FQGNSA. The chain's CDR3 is CASSRLAGGDYEQYF. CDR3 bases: TGTGCCAGCAGCCGACTAGCGGGGGGCGACTACGAGCAGTACTTC.

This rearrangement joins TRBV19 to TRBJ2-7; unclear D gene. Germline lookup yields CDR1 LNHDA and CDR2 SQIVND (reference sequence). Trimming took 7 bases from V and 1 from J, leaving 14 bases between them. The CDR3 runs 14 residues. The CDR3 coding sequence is TGTGCCAGTACTAGAGATCGGCTTTCCTACGAGCAGTACTTC. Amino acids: CASTRDRLSYEQYF.

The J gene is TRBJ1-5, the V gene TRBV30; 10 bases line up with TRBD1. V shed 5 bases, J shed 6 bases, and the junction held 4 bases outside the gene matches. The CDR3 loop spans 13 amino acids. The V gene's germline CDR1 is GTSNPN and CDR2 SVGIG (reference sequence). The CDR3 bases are TGTGCCTGGGACAGGGGGCTGGGTCAGCCCCAGCATTTT. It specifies CAWDRGLGQPQHF.

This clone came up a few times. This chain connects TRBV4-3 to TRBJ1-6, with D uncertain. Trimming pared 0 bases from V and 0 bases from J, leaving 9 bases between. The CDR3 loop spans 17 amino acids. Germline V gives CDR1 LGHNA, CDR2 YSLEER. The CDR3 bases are TGCGCCAGCAGCCAAGATCTGGGGAGCTCCTATAATTCACCCCTCCACTTT. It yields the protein CASSQDLGSSYNSPLHF.

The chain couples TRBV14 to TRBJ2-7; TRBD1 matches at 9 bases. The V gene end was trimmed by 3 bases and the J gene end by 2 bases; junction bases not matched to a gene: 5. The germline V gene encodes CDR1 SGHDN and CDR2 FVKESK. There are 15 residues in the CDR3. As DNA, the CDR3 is TGTGCCAGCAGCCAGGCCGGGACAGGGCCCTACGAGCAGTACTTC. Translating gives CASSQAGTGPYEQYF.

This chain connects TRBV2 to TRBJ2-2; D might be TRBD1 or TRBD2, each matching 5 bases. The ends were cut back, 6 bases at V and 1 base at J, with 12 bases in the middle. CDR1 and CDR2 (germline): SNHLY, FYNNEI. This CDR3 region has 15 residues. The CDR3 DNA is TGTGCCAGCAGAGCCGGGACCGTGAACACCGGGGAGCTGTTTTTT. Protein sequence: CASRAGTVNTGELFF.

The CDR3 reads CASSLEPLYEQYF. DNA for the CDR3: TGTGCCAGCAGCTTAGAACCGCTCTACGAGCAGTACTTC. The J gene is TRBJ2-7, the V gene TRBV7-2; D gene uncertain. The CDR3 sequence is 13 residues long. The germline V gene has CDR1 SGHTA and CDR2 FQGNSA. The V and J ends lost 1 base and 3 bases respectively, with 7 bases between them. The whole variable domain, remainder taken from reference TRBV7-2 and TRBJ2-7, is GAGVSQSPSNKVTEKGKDVELRCDPISGHTALYWYRQSLGQGLEFLIYFQGNSAPDKSGLPSDRFSAERTGGSVSTLTIQRTQQEDSAVYLCASSLEPLYEQYFGPGTRLTVT.

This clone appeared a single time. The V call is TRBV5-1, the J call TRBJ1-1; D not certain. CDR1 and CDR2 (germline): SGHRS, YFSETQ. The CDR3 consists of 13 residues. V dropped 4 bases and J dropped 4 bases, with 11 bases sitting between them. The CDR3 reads CASSVGVGTEAFF. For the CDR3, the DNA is TGCGCCAGCAGCGTGGGAGTCGGCACTGAAGCTTTCTTT.

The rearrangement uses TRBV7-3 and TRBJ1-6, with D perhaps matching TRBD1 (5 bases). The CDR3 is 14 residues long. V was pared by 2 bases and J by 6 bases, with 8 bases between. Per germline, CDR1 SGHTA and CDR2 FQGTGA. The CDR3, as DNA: TGTGCCAGCAGCTTAGGACACACTAATTCACCCCTCCACTTT. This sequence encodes CASSLGHTNSPLHF. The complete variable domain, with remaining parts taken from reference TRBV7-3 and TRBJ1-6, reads GAGVSQTPSNKVTEKGKYVELRCDPISGHTALYWYRQSLGQGPEFLIYFQGTGAADDSGLPNDRFFAVRPEGSVSTLKIQRTERGDSAVYLCASSLGHTNSPLHFGNGTRLTVT.

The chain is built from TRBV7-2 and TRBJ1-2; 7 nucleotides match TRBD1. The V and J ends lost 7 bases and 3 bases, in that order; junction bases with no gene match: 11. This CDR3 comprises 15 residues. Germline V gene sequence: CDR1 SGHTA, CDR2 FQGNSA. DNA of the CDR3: TGTGCCAGCACTGAGGGGGCGTCACTCTACTATGGCTACACCTTC. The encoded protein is CASTEGASLYYGYTF.

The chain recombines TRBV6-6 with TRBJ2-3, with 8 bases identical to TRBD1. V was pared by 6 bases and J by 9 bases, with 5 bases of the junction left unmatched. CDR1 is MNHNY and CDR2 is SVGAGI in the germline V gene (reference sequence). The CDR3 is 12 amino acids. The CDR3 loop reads CASSQDRETQYF. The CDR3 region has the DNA TGTGCCAGCAGCCAGGACAGGGAGACGCAGTATTTT.